The T cell receptor beta chain under discussion was sequenced for a study of graft-versus-host responses after intestinal transplantation. Overall study findings and caveats: GvH clones were found in recipient marrow; some appeared first in ileum or blood.

Of note for this clone: Its antigen is undetermined.

The CDR3 covers 14 residues. The germline V gene has CDR1 MNHEY and CDR2 SVGAGI. Generated by immunoSEQ multiplex PCR, the TCRdb table keeps only in-frame clones and is missing some. The table lists 100,000 to 130,000 clones, approximately 88% of them singletons. This TCR was recovered from a human donor who was the organ donor for an intestinal transplant. This sample comprised unstimulated CD4+ T cells sorted from spleen or lymph node cells, obtained before transplant. The chain employs TRBV6-5 and TRBJ2-5; the match to TRBD1 covers 8 bases. Judging by the DNA end, TRBJ2-7 fits better; the J call may be wrong. This CDR3 is CASRRTGSQDEQYF. The CDR3 DNA follows: TGTGCCAGCAGGCGGACAGGGTCTCAAGACGAGCAGTACTTC.